The clone carrying this T cell receptor (beta chain) has a handful of counts. What it binds is not known. This entry comes from a study of T cell repertoires in cytomegalovirus infection. Turning to the study itself: Shared public TCR beta signatures pointed to both CMV infection and a matching HLA type. Study-level findings and limits: Using cumulative public TCR beta family frequency, the authors identified those who carried CMV together with the relevant HLA. The ex vivo response showed dominance by HLA-C-restricted CMV-specific TCR beta clonotypes.

One entry per CDR3 protein, called by TCRdb with MiXCR from the reads. Among 630,000 or so distinct CDR3 sequences listed, less than 25% were seen once. This CDR3 contains 14 residues. Per the germline V gene, CDR1 is SGHRS and CDR2 is YFSETQ. Trimming at V came to 4 bases and at J to 5 bases, leaving 5 bases not matched to a gene. Sequenced: CD8+ T cells from PBMCs. The receptor comes from a human donor in good health (CMV status not recorded). Some clones in this sample may be carry-over from other donors' samples. This chain connects TRBV5-1 to TRBJ2-1; 8 nucleotides align to TRBD1. CDR3 bases: TGCGCCAGCAGCAACGGACAGGGCGACAATGAGCAGTTCTTC. This codes for CASSNGQGDNEQFF.